These T cell receptor beta chains were read from a single sample in a study of OX40 agonist ivuxolimab in advanced cancers. The assay was immunoSEQ multiplex PCR, and TCRdb's table has in-frame clones only and misses some. The data contain more than 35,000 clones, about 80% of them seen just once; the ten biggest clones take up more than 9%. This specimen was CD4+ or CD8+ T cells sorted from blood, taken in a trial of the OX40 agonist ivuxolimab. The receptor source for this set is an adult with an advanced solid tumor such as melanoma, head and neck, liver or kidney cancer. CDR3s include the opening cysteine and the closing phenylalanine or tryptophan. A D gene is named only where the DNA matches it firmly. The size of a clone is reported for some rows only, either as once, few or many, or as a class for expanded clones.

>13|NA|TRBJ1-5|TRBV5-1|NA
CASPCANNQPQHF
TGCGCCAGCCCATGCGCAAACAATCAGCCCCAGCATTTT
>14|NA|TRBJ2-7|TRBV19|NA
CASSTQVSSYEQYF
TGTGCCAGTAGTACCCAAGTGAGCTCCTACGAGCAGTACTTC
>15|NA|TRBJ2-3|TRBV5-4|TRBD1
CASSPPGQGTDTQYF
TGTGCCAGCAGTCCGCCGGGACAGGGCACAGATACGCAGTATTTT
>15|NA|TRBJ2-7|TRBV4-1|NA
CASSQVAGTFYEQYF
TGCGCCAGCAGCCAAGTCGCCGGGACCTTCTACGAGCAGTACTTC
>14|NA|TRBJ1-2|TRBV5-6|NA
CASSLARPRYGYTF
TGTGCCAGCAGCTTGGCCCGGCCTAGGTATGGCTACACCTTC
>14|NA|TRBJ1-2|TRBV29-1|NA
CSVELRQLNYGYTF
TGCAGCGTTGAACTCCGACAGTTAAACTATGGCTACACCTTC
>11|NA|TRBJ1-2|TRBV27|NA
CASSQGYGYTF
TGTGCCAGCAGCCAGGGCTATGGCTACACCTTC
>15|NA|TRBJ2-3|TRBV30|TRBD1
CAWSQDRVRADTQYF
TGTGCCTGGAGTCAAGACAGGGTAAGGGCAGATACGCAGTATTTT
>16|NA|TRBJ2-1|TRBV2|NA
CASSGQAVRVGNEQFF
TGTGCCAGCAGTGGTCAAGCGGTGAGGGTGGGCAATGAGCAGTTCTTC
>14|once|TRBJ1-4|TRBV28|TRBD1
CASSWAGDRRKLFF
TGTGCCAGCAGTTGGGCTGGGGACAGGCGGAAACTGTTTTTT
>13|NA|TRBJ2-5|TRBV5-1|NA
CASSSPQGETQYF
TGCGCCAGCAGCTCCCCCCAGGGGGAGACCCAGTACTTC
>15|NA|TRBJ1-4|TRBV6-5|NA
CASSYQGGTNEKLFF
TGTGCCAGCAGTTACCAGGGTGGTACTAATGAAAAACTGTTTTTT
>14|NA|TRBJ1-2|TRBV18|NA
CASSLAGVNYGYTF
TGTGCCAGCTCCTTGGCAGGGGTTAACTATGGCTACACCTTC
>16|NA|TRBJ2-5|TRBV27|TRBD1
CASSPRYGTAQETQYF
TGTGCCAGCAGTCCCCGTTACGGGACAGCCCAAGAGACCCAGTACTTC
>14|NA|TRBJ2-7|TRBV30|NA
CAWGTGTTTYEQYF
TGTGCCTGGGGAACCGGGACGACGACCTACGAGCAGTACTTC
>15|NA|TRBJ2-3|TRBV6-1|NA
CASSEYAVRADTQYF
TGTGCCAGCAGTGAATACGCAGTCAGGGCAGATACGCAGTATTTT
>13|NA|TRBJ1-2|TRBV5-6|NA
CASRRRLMGHHTF
TGTGCCAGCAGGCGGCGGCTCATGGGTCACCACACCTTC
>13|once|TRBJ2-1|TRBV28|NA
CASILTAFHEQFF
TGTGCCAGCATTCTGACAGCTTTCCATGAGCAGTTCTTC
>19|NA|TRBJ2-7|TRBV2|NA
CASSALSFLGGESSYEQYF
TGTGCCAGCAGCGCGTTGTCTTTCTTGGGGGGCGAGAGCTCCTACGAGCAGTACTTC
>13|once|TRBJ1-2|TRBV19|NA
CASTGEANYGYTF
TGTGCCAGTACAGGGGAAGCTAACTATGGCTACACCTTC
>15|NA|TRBJ2-3|TRBV14|NA
CASSQEGVLTDTQYF
TGTGCCAGCAGCCAAGAGGGGGTTCTCACAGATACGCAGTATTTT
>15|once|TRBJ2-3|TRBV2|NA
CASSVESSSTDTQYF
TGTGCCAGCAGTGTAGAGTCTTCTAGCACAGATACGCAGTATTTT
>13|NA|TRBJ2-1|TRBV7-2|TRBD1
CASSLAGGHEQFF
TGTGCCAGCAGCTTAGCAGGGGGCCATGAGCAGTTCTTC